This T cell receptor (beta chain) was identified in a study of blood T cell repertoires in COVID-19. Overall study context: The study drew acute and convalescent COVID-19 samples from the United States, Italy and Spain. Sample material is recorded as cDNA or gDNA derived from T cells, B-cell-depleted T cells, or PBMCs.

This CDR3 comprises 16 residues. V was cut by 5 bases and J by 4 bases, with 20 bases left in between. Germline values: CDR1 SEHNR, CDR2 FQNEAQ (reference sequence). Per the original methods: Counts of nucleated cells, estimated from reference gene primer amplification, were obtained. TCRdb's table, derived via immunoSEQ multiplex PCR, lists solely in-frame clones and lacks some. V and J calls and clone size come straight from that table; D and trimming were deduced from the DNA. The sample carries about 320,000 clones, roughly 85% recorded once. V gene TRBV7-9 combines with J gene TRBJ1-2, with D uncertain. Sequenced: peripheral blood. The source is a human donor in a cohort sampled during active COVID-19. In DNA, the CDR3 is TGTGCCAGCAGCCTAGAAGTGGCGAGGAGTCTCTATGGCTACACCTTC. It translates to CASSLEVARSLYGYTF.